This TCR beta chain derives from a study of T-cell reconstitution after alpha-beta-depleted transplantation in children listed by TCRdb under 2016. For context, the study as a whole: Using TCR repertoire profiling, the study quantitatively followed how T-cell immune reconstitution unfolded in children after TCRalphabeta/CD19-depleted allogeneic hematopoietic cell transplantation.

The library was obtained by PCR. The run used an Illumina HiSeq 2500. To normalize quantification of the TCRbeta repertoire, the TCR libraries were built with molecular barcoding that relied on unique molecular identifiers. The public reads were run again by TCRdb, first through fastp at Q25 and then through MiXCR, and only productive beta chains were kept. For every CDR3 protein sequence, its rows merge into one entry that carries the most common genes and DNA. The sample contains around 680,000 distinct CDR3 sequences, 16% of them found a single time. Of the sample, around 0.96% falls within the top ten clones. Only a few counts were recorded for this clonotype. This receptor's antigen is unknown. Base qualities are not at hand, and no much larger clone is one base apart. The receptor was isolated from a human donor who donated a stem cell graft to a child with acute myeloid leukemia. The material sequenced was PBMCs from the stem cell graft donor, taken from the stem cell graft.

The CDR3 is CASSTGQGVYGYTF. The DNA sequence reads TGCGCCAGCAGCACCGGACAGGGAGTATATGGCTACACCTTC. The chain employs TRBV5-1 and TRBJ1-2, with 8 middle bases fitting TRBD1. The germline V gene yields SGHRS for CDR1 and YFSETQ for CDR2. Measured from the cysteine to the phenylalanine, the CDR3 is 14 residues long. Only CDR3 DNA is held: 42 bases, read in frame from base 1. At the junction V is shortened by 4 bases and J by 5 bases; bases outside the gene matches: 7.